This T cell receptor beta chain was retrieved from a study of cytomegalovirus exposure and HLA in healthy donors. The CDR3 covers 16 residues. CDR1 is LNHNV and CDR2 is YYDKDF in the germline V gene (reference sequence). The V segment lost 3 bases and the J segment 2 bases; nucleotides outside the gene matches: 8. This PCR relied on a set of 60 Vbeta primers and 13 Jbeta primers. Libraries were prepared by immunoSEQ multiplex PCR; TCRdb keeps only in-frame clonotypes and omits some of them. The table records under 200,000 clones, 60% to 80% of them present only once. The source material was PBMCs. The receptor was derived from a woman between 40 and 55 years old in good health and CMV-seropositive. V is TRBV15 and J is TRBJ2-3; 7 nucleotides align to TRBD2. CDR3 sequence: CATSRELADFTDTQYF. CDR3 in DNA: TGTGCCACCAGCAGGGAGCTAGCGGACTTCACAGATACGCAGTATTTT.